This TCR beta chain was recovered during a study of blood T cell repertoires in COVID-19. Study-level background: Both acute and convalescent COVID-19 samples were obtained from the United States, Italy and Spain. Sources were T cells, B-cell-depleted T cells, or PBMCs; the material itself was cDNA or gDNA.

TCRdb's table, derived via immunoSEQ multiplex PCR, lists solely in-frame clones and lacks some. Of around 130,000 clones in the sample, 82% are singletons; the top ten hold less than 5%. This CDR3 contains 13 residues. Germline assignment: CDR1 LNHDA and CDR2 SQIVND (reference sequence). The V end was cut by 6 bases, the J end by 7 bases, with 15 bases between. Sequencing input: peripheral blood. The V and J genes are TRBV19 and TRBJ2-5, with D unclear. This clonotype was obtained from a woman older than 75 with acute or convalescent COVID-19. CDR3 sequence (DNA): TGTGCCAGTAGCGTCCCTGGCTCTTGGACCCAGTACTTC. Amino acids: CASSVPGSWTQYF.